This T cell receptor (beta chain) was identified in a study of T cell changes during pregnancy in multiple sclerosis. Trimming removed 1 base at V and 7 bases at J, with 12 bases between. Germline V lookup: CDR1 SGHDT, CDR2 YYEEEE. The CDR3 contains 14 residues. The method was immunoSEQ multiplex PCR; TCRdb's version includes in-frame clones alone and lacks a portion of them. The table has under 60,000 clones, around 92% seen once. The chain has TRBV5-6 and TRBJ1-5; D not certain. This TCR was sampled from a female donor with multiple sclerosis, enrolled in a pregnancy study. This sample comprised CD4+ T cells from peripheral blood mononuclear cells, obtained in the third trimester of pregnancy. Written as DNA, the CDR3 is TGTGCCAGCAGCTTGCAGGCAGGATTGCAGCCCCAGCATTTT. Translated, it gives CASSLQAGLQPQHF.